This T cell receptor (beta chain) was documented in a study of cytomegalovirus exposure and HLA in healthy donors. Study outcomes and limitations: Among TCR beta chains, those listed as cytomegalovirus-associated numbered 164.

PCR primers comprised 60 Vbeta and 13 Jbeta primers. Using immunoSEQ multiplex PCR, the repertoire was profiled, and TCRdb retains in-frame clones only, with some absent. The table lists about 140,000 clones, approximately 78% of them singletons, with just under 3% in the top ten. The CDR3 loop spans 13 amino acids. J was trimmed by 7 bases and V by 6 bases; bases with no gene match: 8. Germline CDR1 MNHEY, CDR2 SVGAGI. This clone was seen a few times. Its antigen is not known. Material: PBMCs. The source is a female donor in good health and CMV-seronegative. The rearrangement links TRBV6-5 to TRBJ2-7, with 8 bases that match TRBD1. CDR3 residues: CASSNGQGWEQYF. The CDR3 DNA reads TGTGCCAGCAGCAACGGACAGGGATGGGAGCAGTACTTC.